This T cell receptor beta chain was captured by sequencing in a study of blood T cell repertoires in COVID-19. Study details: Sites in the United States, Italy and Spain provided acute and convalescent COVID-19 samples. T cells, B-cell-depleted T cells, or PBMCs supplied cDNA or gDNA.

Method: immunoSEQ multiplex PCR; TCRdb's copy keeps in-frame clones and lacks some. The sample lists 260,000 or so clones, about 83% occurring once. This CDR3 contains 18 residues. Germline-derived CDR1 and CDR2 are LNHDA and SQIVND (reference sequence). With V trimmed by 5 bases and J by 0 bases, 11 bases remained unmatched. V and J are TRBV19 and TRBJ2-1; 9 nucleotides line up with TRBD2. The sample consisted of peripheral blood. The TCR was taken from a man aged 80 or over with acute or convalescent COVID-19. The CDR3 spells CASSRSSGGLSSYNEQFF. The CDR3 nucleotides are TGTGCCAGTAGTCGTTCCAGCGGGGGGCTCAGCTCCTACAATGAGCAGTTCTTC.